Below, 13 T cell receptor beta chains from the same sample are listed, as sequenced in a study of STAT5B mutations in CD4+ large granular lymphocyte leukemia. TCRdb's table, derived via immunoSEQ multiplex PCR, lists solely in-frame clones and lacks some. This table has nearly 35,000 clones, approximately 67% appearing once. Sequences were obtained from CD4+ T cells from blood buffy coats. The receptor set was obtained from a human donor in good health.

The chain is built from TRBV6-1 and TRBJ2-3; 7 nucleotides agree with TRBD2. Germline V gene data show CDR1 as MNHNS and CDR2 as SASEGT. Unmatched junction bases numbered 5, after V lost 8 bases and J lost 0 bases. The length of the CDR3 is 14 residues. The DNA for the CDR3 is TGTGCCAGCTCAACTAGCGCTAGCACAGATACGCAGTATTTT. Translated, it gives CASSTSASTDTQYF.

This clone was seen a single time. CDR3 loop: CASRAPSVETQYF. In nucleotides, the CDR3 is TGTGCCAGCAGGGCCCCCAGCGTTGAGACCCAGTACTTC. This chain uses TRBV2 with TRBJ2-5; no clear D. CDR3 length: 13 residues. Germline CDR1 and CDR2: SNHLY and FYNNEI. Trimming removed 6 bases at V and 5 bases at J, with 13 bases between. Full variable domain (rest looked up from reference TRBV2 and TRBJ2-5): EPEVTQTPSHQVTQMGQEVILRCVPISNHLYFYWYRQILGQKVEFLVSFYNNEISEKSEIFDDQFSVERPDGSNFTLKIRSTKLEDSAMYFCASRAPSVETQYFGPGTRLLVL.

The V and J genes are TRBV11-2 and TRBJ2-7, with 8 bases aligning to TRBD1. Germline-derived CDR1 and CDR2 are SGHAT and FQNNGV. The CDR3 is 14 residues long. V was clipped by 4 bases and J by 3 bases; unmatched bases: 5. The CDR3 loop is CASSSLRGRYEQYF. Written as DNA, the CDR3 is TGTGCCAGCAGCTCGCTCAGGGGGCGCTACGAGCAGTACTTC.

This chain uses TRBV19 with TRBJ1-4; D unresolved. V was trimmed by 7 bases and J by 8 bases, leaving 17 bases between them. This CDR3 has 14 amino acids. The V gene's germline CDR1 is LNHDA and CDR2 SQIVND (reference sequence). CDR3 sequence: CASKNRGLREKLFF. The CDR3, as DNA: TGTGCCAGTAAGAACCGAGGGCTTCGGGAAAAACTGTTTTTT.

The CDR3 nucleotides read TGTGCCAGCTCTTCACGGGGGACTCTTCCCCCAGATACGCAGTATTTT. It codes for CASSSRGTLPPDTQYF. This rearrangement joins TRBV5-5 to TRBJ2-3; D perhaps matches TRBD2 (6 bases). Germline V gene data show CDR1 as SGHKS and CDR2 as YYEKEE (reference sequence). The CDR3 covers 16 residues. Trimming left V 7 bases short and J 4 bases short, with 22 bases between. The full variable domain, with the rest looked up from reference TRBV5-5 and TRBJ2-3, is DAGVTQSPTHLIKTRGQQVTLRCSPISGHKSVSWYQQVLGQGPQFIFQYYEKEERGRGNFPDRFSARQFPNYSSELNVNALLLGDSALYLCASSSRGTLPPDTQYFGPGTRLTVL.

The J gene is TRBJ2-7, the V gene TRBV18; 8 positions match TRBD1. Germline CDR1 and CDR2: KGHSH and LQKENI. The CDR3 sequence is 16 residues long. V lost 1 base, J lost 6 bases, and 11 bases stayed unmatched. This CDR3 is CASSPQGQGGLGEQYF. The CDR3 coding sequence is TGTGCCAGCTCACCACAAGGACAGGGTGGGTTGGGCGAGCAGTACTTC.

J is TRBJ1-4 and V is TRBV9; no clear D. The CDR3 runs 15 residues. V was clipped by 0 bases and J by 4 bases, with 10 bases between them. The V gene's germline CDR1 is SGDLS and CDR2 YYNGEE. CDR3 bases: TGTGCCAGCAGCGTAGGACCCGATAATAATGAAAAACTGTTTTTT. Residues: CASSVGPDNNEKLFF.

The chain combines TRBV5-1 with TRBJ2-2; D gene ambiguous. V dropped 1 base and J dropped 2 bases, with 6 bases sitting between them. CDR3 length: 14 amino acids. Germline V gene sequence: CDR1 SGHRS, CDR2 YFSETQ. The CDR3 is CASSLNSNTGELFF. The CDR3 DNA sequence: TGCGCCAGCAGCTTGAACAGCAACACCGGGGAGCTGTTTTTT.

The chain carries TRBV6-6 and TRBJ1-5; D is unresolved. CDR1 MNHNY and CDR2 SVGAGI come from the germline V gene (reference sequence). CDR3 length: 13 residues. V lost 2 bases and J lost 1, with 3 bases in between. The CDR3 DNA follows: TGTGCCAGCAGTTACGGGAGCAATCAGCCCCAGCATTTT. Translated, it gives CASSYGSNQPQHF.

The chain uses TRBV5-1 and TRBJ2-3, with 14 nucleotides matching TRBD2. Germline values: CDR1 SGHRS, CDR2 YFSETQ. This CDR3 contains 16 residues. The J segment lost 6 bases and the V segment lost 0 bases, leaving 3 bases of the junction unmatched. The CDR3 DNA reads TGCGCCAGCAGCTTGGGACTAGCGGGGGGGCCCGATACGCAGTATTTT. It codes for CASSLGLAGGPDTQYF.

This clone was detected only a few times. The V call is TRBV7-3, the J call TRBJ2-1; weak D call: TRBD2 (6 bases). CDR1 is SGHTA, CDR2 FQGTGA, per germline. CDR3 size: 15 residues. Trimming took 1 base from V and 9 from J, leaving 16 bases between them. The CDR3 reads CASSLKAGPRGEQFF. CDR3 coding DNA: TGTGCCAGCAGCTTAAAGGCGGGGCCCCGGGGTGAGCAGTTCTTC.

CDR3 sequence reads: CASSPTSTDTQYF. Written as DNA, the CDR3 is TGCGCCAGCAGCCCTACAAGCACAGATACGCAGTATTTT. The V and J genes are TRBV5-1 and TRBJ2-3; D remains unclear. V lost 4 bases and J lost 0, with 6 bases in between. The CDR3 sequence is 13 residues long. Per germline, CDR1 SGHRS and CDR2 YFSETQ.

V is TRBV5-6 and J is TRBJ2-6; D is perhaps TRBD2 (6 bases). The germline CDR1 and CDR2 sequences are SGHDT and YYEEEE. V was shortened by 4 bases and J by 1 base, with 21 bases between the two germline ends. The CDR3 runs to 19 residues. The chain's CDR3 is CASSTPRLRGLSGANVLTF. DNA for the CDR3: TGTGCCAGCAGCACACCGCGTCTCCGCGGACTATCTGGGGCCAACGTCCTGACTTTC.